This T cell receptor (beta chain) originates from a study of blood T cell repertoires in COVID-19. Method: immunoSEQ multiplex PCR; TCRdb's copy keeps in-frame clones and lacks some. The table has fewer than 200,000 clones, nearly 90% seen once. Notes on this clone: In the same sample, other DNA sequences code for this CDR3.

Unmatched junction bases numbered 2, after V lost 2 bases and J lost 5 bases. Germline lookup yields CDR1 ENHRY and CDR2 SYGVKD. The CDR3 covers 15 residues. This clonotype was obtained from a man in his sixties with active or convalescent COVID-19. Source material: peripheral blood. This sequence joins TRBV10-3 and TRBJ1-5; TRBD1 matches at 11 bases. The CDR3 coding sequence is TGTGCCATCAGTGAGAGGGGACAGGGGGATCAGCCCCAGCATTTT. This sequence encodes CAISERGQGDQPQHF.